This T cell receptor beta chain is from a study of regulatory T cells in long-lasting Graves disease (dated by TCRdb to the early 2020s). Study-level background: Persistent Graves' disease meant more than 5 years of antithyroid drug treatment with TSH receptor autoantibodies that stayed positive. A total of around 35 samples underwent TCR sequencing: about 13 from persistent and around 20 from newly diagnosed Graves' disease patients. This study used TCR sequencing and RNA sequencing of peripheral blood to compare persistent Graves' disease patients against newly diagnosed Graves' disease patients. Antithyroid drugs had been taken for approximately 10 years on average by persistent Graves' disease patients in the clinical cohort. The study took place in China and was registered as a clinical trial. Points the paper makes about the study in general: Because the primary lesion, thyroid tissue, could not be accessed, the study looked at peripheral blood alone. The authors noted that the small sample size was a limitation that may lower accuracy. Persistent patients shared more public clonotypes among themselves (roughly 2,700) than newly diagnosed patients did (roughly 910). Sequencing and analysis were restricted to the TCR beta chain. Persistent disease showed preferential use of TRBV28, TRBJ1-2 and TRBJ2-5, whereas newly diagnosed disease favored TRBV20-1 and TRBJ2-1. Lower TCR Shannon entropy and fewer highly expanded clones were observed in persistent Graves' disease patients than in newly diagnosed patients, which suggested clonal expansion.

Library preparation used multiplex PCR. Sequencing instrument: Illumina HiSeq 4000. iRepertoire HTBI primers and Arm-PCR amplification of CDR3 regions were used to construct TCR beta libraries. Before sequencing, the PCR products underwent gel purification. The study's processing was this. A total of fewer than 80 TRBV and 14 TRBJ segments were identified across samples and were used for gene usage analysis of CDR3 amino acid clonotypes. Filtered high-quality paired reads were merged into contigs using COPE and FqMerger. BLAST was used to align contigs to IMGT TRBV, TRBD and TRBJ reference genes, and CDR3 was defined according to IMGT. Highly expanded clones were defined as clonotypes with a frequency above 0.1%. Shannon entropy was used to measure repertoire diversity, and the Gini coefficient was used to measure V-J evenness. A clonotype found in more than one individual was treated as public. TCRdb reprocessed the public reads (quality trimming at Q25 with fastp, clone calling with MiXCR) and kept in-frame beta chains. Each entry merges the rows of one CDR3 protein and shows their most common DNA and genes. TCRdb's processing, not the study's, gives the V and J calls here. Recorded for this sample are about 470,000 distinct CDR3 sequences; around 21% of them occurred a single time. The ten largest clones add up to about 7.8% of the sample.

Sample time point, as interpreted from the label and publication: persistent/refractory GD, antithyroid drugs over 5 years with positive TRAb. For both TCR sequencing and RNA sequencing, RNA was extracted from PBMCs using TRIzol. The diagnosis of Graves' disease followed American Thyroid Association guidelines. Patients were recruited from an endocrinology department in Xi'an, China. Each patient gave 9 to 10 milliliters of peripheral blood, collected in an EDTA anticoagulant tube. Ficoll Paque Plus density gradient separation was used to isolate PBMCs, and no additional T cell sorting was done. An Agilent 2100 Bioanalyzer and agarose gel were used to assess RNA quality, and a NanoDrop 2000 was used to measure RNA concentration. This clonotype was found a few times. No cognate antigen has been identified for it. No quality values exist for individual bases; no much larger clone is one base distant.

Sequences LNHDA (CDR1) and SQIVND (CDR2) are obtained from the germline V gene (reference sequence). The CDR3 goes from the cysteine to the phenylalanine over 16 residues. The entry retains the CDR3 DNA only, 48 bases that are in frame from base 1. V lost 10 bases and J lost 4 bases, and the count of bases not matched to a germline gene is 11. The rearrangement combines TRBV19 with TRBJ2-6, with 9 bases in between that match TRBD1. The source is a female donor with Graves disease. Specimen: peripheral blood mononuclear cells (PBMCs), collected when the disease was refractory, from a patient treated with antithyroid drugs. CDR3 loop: CATQITGGAGANVLTF. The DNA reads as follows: TGTGCCACCCAAATTACAGGGGGCGCCGGGGCCAACGTCCTGACTTTC. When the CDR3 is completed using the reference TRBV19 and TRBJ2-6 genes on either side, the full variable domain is DGGITQSPKYLFRKEGQNVTLSCEQNLNHDAMYWYRQDPGQGLRLIYYSQIVNDFQKGDIAEGYSVSREKKESFPLTVTSAQKNPTAFYLCATQITGGAGANVLTFGAGSRLTVL.